Following are 8 T cell receptor beta chains from one sample sequenced in a study of blood T cells in healthy people across ages. Through a sample-barcoded 5' primer and a J-beta primer mix, a second PCR was run for roughly 7 to 12 cycles. MiXCR was run by TCRdb on the 5' RACE reads, yielding one entry per CDR3 protein. This sample has approximately 800,000 distinct CDR3 sequences; about 42% occur once, and the top ten carry around a sixth. Sequenced sample: blood. The receptor source for this set is an older man in good health.

Concerning this clonotype itself: Mismatch with germline at one junction end may stem from a read error. V usage is TRBV12-3 or TRBV12-4 and J usage is TRBJ2-3; possibly TRBD2 for D (6 bases). The CDR3 consists of 15 residues. The CDR3 DNA sequence: TGTGCCAGCAGACTGACTAGAGGGAACACAGATACGCAATATTTT. Its translation is CASRLTRGNTDTQYF.

The DNA of the CDR3 is TGTGCCAGTATTGCCCAGGGACACTATGGCTACACCTTC. Protein: CASIAQGHYGYTF. The chain joins TRBV19 to TRBJ1-2; weak D call: TRBD1 (5 bases). This CDR3 is 13 amino acids long. The V gene's germline CDR1 is LNHDA and CDR2 SQIVND (reference sequence). V dropped 7 bases and J dropped 3 bases, with 12 bases sitting between them.

The chain recombines TRBV12-5 with TRBJ2-3; D remains unclear. The CDR3 covers 11 residues. The germline CDR1 and CDR2 sequences are LGHNT and FRNRAP. The V and J ends lost 1 base and 7 bases respectively, with 3 bases between them. CDR3 DNA: TGTGCTAGTGGTTTGGCCAATACGCAGTATTTT. It is translated as CASGLANTQYF.

The gene calls are TRBV7-7 and TRBJ2-7, with 7 bases aligning to TRBD2. With the DNA end fitting TRBJ2-5 better, the J assignment may be wrong. This CDR3 region has 14 residues. The germline V gene encodes CDR1 SSHAT and CDR2 FNYEAQ (reference sequence). The CDR3 protein is CASAGVGGSETQYF. The CDR3 DNA reads as TGTGCTAGCGCGGGAGTTGGGGGTTCGGAGACCCAGTACTTC.

This clonotype appeared once. The genes are TRBV28 and TRBJ2-7; D is tentatively TRBD1 or TRBD2 (5 bases each). Trimming removed 6 bases from V and 10 bases from J, with 22 bases in between. CDR3 size: 14 residues. In germline, CDR1 is MDHEN, CDR2 SYDVKM. In nucleotides, the CDR3 is TGTGCCAGCAGCGGGGACGGTGGTCTTCTGATTCAGTACTTC. It is translated as CASSGDGGLLIQYF.

The chain recombines TRBV11-2 with TRBJ2-1; TRBD2 matches 15 bases. This CDR3 contains 17 residues. The germline V gene has CDR1 SGHAT and CDR2 FQNNGV. V shed 5 bases, J shed 7 bases, and the junction held 9 bases outside the gene matches. CDR3 residues: CASSQGLAGGPKNEQFF. The CDR3 coding sequence is TGTGCCAGCAGCCAAGGACTAGCGGGAGGGCCAAAGAATGAGCAGTTCTTC.

This clonotype occurred a few times. This rearrangement joins TRBV7-8 to TRBJ2-7, with TRBD1 as a possible D gene (6 bases). Trimming cost V 3 bases and J 7 bases, with 22 bases left between them. Per germline, CDR1 SGHVS and CDR2 FQNEAQ. The CDR3 spans 16 residues. In nucleotides, the CDR3 is TGTGCCAGCAGCTTCCTAACAGGGAAGAGGGTTTGGGAGCAGTACTTC. This sequence encodes CASSFLTGKRVWEQYF.

This clonotype was found a few times. A much larger clone differs by one base, so this may be a read error. V and J are TRBV10-3 and TRBJ2-5; TRBD2 agrees at 8 bases. The junction had 6 bases not matched to a gene; V was cut back by 3 bases and J by 0 bases. Germline V gives CDR1 ENHRY, CDR2 SYGVKD. This CDR3 has 16 residues. The CDR3 region is CAISDPAGEYQETQYF. Written as DNA, the CDR3 is TGTGCCATCAGTGATCCAGCGGGAGAGTACCAAGAGACCCAGTACTTC.